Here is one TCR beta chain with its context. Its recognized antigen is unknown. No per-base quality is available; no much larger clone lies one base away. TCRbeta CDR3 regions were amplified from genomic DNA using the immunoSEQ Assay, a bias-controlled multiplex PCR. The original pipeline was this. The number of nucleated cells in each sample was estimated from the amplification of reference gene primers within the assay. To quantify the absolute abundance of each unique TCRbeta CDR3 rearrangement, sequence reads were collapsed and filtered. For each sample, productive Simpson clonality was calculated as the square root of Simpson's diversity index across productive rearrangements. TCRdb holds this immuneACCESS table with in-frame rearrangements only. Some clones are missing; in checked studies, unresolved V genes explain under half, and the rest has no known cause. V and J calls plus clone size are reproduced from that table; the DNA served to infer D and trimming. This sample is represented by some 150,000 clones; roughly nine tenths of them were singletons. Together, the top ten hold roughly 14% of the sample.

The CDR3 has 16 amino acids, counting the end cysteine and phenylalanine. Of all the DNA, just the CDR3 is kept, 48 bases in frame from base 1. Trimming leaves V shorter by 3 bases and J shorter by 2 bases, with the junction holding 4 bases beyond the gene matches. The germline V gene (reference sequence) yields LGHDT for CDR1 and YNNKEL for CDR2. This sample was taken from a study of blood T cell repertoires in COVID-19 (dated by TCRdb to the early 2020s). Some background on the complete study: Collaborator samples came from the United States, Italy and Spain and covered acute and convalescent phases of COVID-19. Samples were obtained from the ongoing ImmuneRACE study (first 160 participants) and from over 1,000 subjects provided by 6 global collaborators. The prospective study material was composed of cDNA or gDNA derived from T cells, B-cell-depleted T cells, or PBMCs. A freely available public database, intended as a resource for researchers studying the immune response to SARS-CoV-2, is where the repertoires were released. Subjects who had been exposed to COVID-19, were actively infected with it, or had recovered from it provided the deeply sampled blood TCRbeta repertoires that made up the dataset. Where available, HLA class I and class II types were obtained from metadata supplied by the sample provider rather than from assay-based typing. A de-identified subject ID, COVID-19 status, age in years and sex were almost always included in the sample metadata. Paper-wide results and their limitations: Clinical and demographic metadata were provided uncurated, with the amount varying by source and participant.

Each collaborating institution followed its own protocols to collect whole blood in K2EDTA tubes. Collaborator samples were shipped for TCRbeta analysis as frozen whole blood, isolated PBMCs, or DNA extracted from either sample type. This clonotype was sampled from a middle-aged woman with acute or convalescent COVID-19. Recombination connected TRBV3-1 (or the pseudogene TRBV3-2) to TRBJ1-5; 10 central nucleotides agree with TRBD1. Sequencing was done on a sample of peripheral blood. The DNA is TGTGCCAGCAGCCAGGCCGGGACAGGGGGCAATCAGCCCCAGCATTTT. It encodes CASSQAGTGGNQPQHF.